This T cell receptor (beta chain) was found in a study of regulatory T cells in long-lasting Graves disease. General study points: With persistent disease, TRBV28, TRBJ1-2 and TRBJ2-5 were the favored segments.

This clonotype was seen at least ten times. Its specificity is unknown. The time point is: newly diagnosed GD, antithyroid drugs for less than 3 months. Preparation of the TCR library used RNA extracted from PBMCs. Graves' disease diagnoses followed American Thyroid Association guidelines. For TCR beta, libraries came from iRepertoire HTBI primers and Arm-PCR of CDR3 regions. TCRdb recomputed calls from the multiplex PCR reads with MiXCR, one row per CDR3 protein. The table has approximately 310,000 distinct CDR3 sequences, 15% to 20% seen once. This CDR3 comprises 14 residues. Germline loops: CDR1 SGHRS, CDR2 YFSETQ. With 4 bases removed from V and 5 bases from J, the gap between germline ends came to 15 bases.

This chain uses TRBV5-1 with TRBJ2-5; D may be TRBD2 (6 bases). The source of this sequence is a female donor with Graves disease. The sample was peripheral blood mononuclear cells (PBMCs), taken at new diagnosis, from a patient treated with antithyroid drugs. In nucleotides, the CDR3 is TGCGCCAGCAGCCCTACGACACGGGGGGAGACCCAGTACTTC. It specifies CASSPTTRGETQYF. Full variable domain (outside the CDR3, taken from reference TRBV5-1 and TRBJ2-5): KAGVTQTPRYLIKTRGQQVTLSCSPISGHRSVSWYQQTPGQGLQFLFEYFSETQRNKGNFPGRFSGRQFSNSRSEMNVSTLELGDSALYLCASSPTTRGETQYFGPGTRLLVL.